The 5 T cell receptor beta chains below come from one sample, sequenced in a study of T-cell reconstitution after alpha-beta-depleted transplantation in children. Molecular barcoding with unique molecular identifiers was used for the TCRbeta library. TCRdb re-derived calls from the PCR reads in MiXCR, one entry per CDR3 protein. The profile shows about 150,000 distinct CDR3 sequences, approximately 10% of them singletons. Here the sequenced sample was PBMCs, taken before TCRalphabeta/CD19-depleted stem cell transplant. These receptors were obtained from a boy between 2 and 15 years old with acute myeloid leukemia, due to receive a stem cell transplant.

This clonotype was counted many times. V and J are TRBV5-1 and TRBJ2-1, with 14 nucleotides matching TRBD2. From germline, CDR1 is SGHRS and CDR2 YFSETQ. With 2 bases clipped from V and 4 bases from J, the junction kept 2 bases outside the gene matches. The CDR3 consists of 16 residues. The CDR3 nucleotides are TGCGCCAGCAGCTTAGGGACTAGCGGGGGATACAATGAGCAGTTCTTC. This codes for CASSLGTSGGYNEQFF.

The sample holds many counts of this clonotype. CDR3: CSARDGGGDTQYF. CDR3 nucleotide sequence: TGCAGTGCTAGAGATGGGGGCGGAGATACGCAGTATTTT. The gene calls are TRBV20-1 and TRBJ2-3, with D possibly matching TRBD1 (6 bases). The CDR3 length is 13 residues. With 0 bases removed from V and 5 bases from J, the gap between germline ends came to 9 bases. Germline V gives CDR1 DFQATT, CDR2 SNEGSKA (reference sequence).

The chain carries TRBV25-1 and TRBJ2-2, with D uncertain. The germline CDR1 and CDR2 sequences are MGHDK and SYGVNS. Trimming removed 1 base at V and 2 bases at J, with 5 bases between. This CDR3 spans 14 amino acids. CDR3 sequence reads: CASSEFLNTGELFF. The CDR3 bases are TGTGCCAGCAGTGAATTTCTTAACACCGGGGAGCTGTTTTTT.

This clonotype was counted only a few times. This rearrangement joins TRBV30 to TRBJ1-1; D is perhaps TRBD1 (5 bases). Per germline, CDR1 GTSNPN and CDR2 SVGIG (reference sequence). The CDR3 length is 13 residues. Between the trimmed V and J ends, which lost 1 base and 1 base, there was a span of 7 bases. The CDR3 spells CAWSGDGNTEAFF. CDR3 nucleotide sequence: TGTGCCTGGAGTGGGGACGGGAACACTGAAGCTTTCTTT.

This clonotype was detected a few times. V gene TRBV13 combines with J gene TRBJ2-1; 8 nucleotides line up with TRBD2. Germline CDR1 and CDR2: PRHDT and FYEKMQ (reference sequence). The CDR3 is 15 residues long. Losses at the gene ends were 5 bases for V and 5 bases for J; bases not matched to a gene: 8. CDR3 protein: CASSLTPGLDNEQFF. The CDR3 DNA follows: TGTGCCAGCAGCCTAACCCCGGGACTAGACAATGAGCAGTTCTTC.